This record covers a single TCR beta chain. Its target is unknown. V shed 2 bases, J shed 3 bases, and the junction held 3 bases outside the gene matches. The germline V gene has CDR1 MNHNY and CDR2 SVGAGI (reference sequence). The CDR3 loop spans 15 amino acids. Clones were sequenced by immunoSEQ multiplex PCR, and TCRdb holds only the in-frame ones, with some missing. The sample shows 45,000 to 50,000 clones, around 82% of them seen only once. These data are taken from a study of PD-1 blockade in classical Hodgkin lymphoma. Study findings and constraints: There was a significant rise in CD4+ TCR diversity by C4D1, with no such rise for CD8+. Healthy donors reportedly exceeded newly diagnosed patients in baseline TCR diversity.

All patients relapsed after autologous stem cell transplantation, and brentuximab vedotin exposure varied. The patients, who had relapsed/refractory classical Hodgkin lymphoma, achieved best responses of complete response, partial response or progressive disease. This specimen was peripheral blood mononuclear cells (PBMCs), taken before the second cycle of nivolumab. The chain joins TRBV6-6 to TRBJ1-2, with 10 nucleotides matching TRBD1. This TCR came from a human donor with classical Hodgkin lymphoma. CDR3 DNA: TGTGCCAGCAGTTACGGCGGACAGGGGGACTATGGCTACACCTTC. It translates to CASSYGGQGDYGYTF.